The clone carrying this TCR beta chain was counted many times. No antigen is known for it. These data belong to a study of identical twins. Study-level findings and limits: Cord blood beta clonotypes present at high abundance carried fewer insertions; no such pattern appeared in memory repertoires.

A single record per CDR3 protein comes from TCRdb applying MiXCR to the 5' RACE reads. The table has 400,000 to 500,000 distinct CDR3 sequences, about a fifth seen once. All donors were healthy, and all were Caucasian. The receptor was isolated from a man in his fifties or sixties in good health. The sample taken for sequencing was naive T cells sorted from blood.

CDR3 sequence: CASSRRGTVSSYGYTF. CDR3 coding DNA: TGTGCCAGCAGCCGAAGAGGGACAGTGAGTTCCTATGGCTACACCTTC. The rearrangement links TRBV16 to TRBJ1-2, with TRBD1 identical over 7 bases. Germline V gene sequence: CDR1 KGHSY, CDR2 FQNENV. The V segment lost 4 bases and the J segment 4 bases; nucleotides outside the gene matches: 12. The CDR3 totals 16 residues.